The 20 T cell receptor beta chains given below trace back to one sample, sequenced in a study of blood T cell repertoires in COVID-19. The data were produced by immunoSEQ multiplex PCR, yet TCRdb's version contains in-frame clones alone and is incomplete. The table lists 200,000 or so clones, about four fifths of them singletons. Sequenced sample: PBMCs or T cells enriched from blood (not recorded which). These receptors were collected from a woman in her thirties or forties with acute COVID-19.

The V and J genes are TRBV25-1 and TRBJ2-7; perhaps TRBD2 as D (6 bases). The CDR3 is 14 amino acids. V was trimmed by 6 bases and J by 2 bases, leaving 14 bases between them. The V gene's germline CDR1 is MGHDK and CDR2 SYGVNS. The CDR3 DNA sequence: TGTGCCAGCAGCTTCGGGACGGGAGCCTACGAGCAGTACTTC. Translation: CASSFGTGAYEQYF.

The V call is TRBV4-1, the J call TRBJ2-7; 10 bases align to TRBD2. V lost 6 bases and J lost 5; bases outside the gene matches: 7. The CDR3 extends over 14 amino acids. Germline lookup yields CDR1 MGHRA and CDR2 YSYEKL. CDR3 amino acids: CASRETSGTDEQYF. The CDR3 DNA reads as TGCGCCAGCAGGGAAACTAGCGGGACCGACGAGCAGTACTTC.

The CDR3, as DNA: TGTGCCAGCAGCTCCCTTTATAGCAATCAGCCCCAGCATTTT. Amino acid sequence: CASSSLYSNQPQHF. The V call is TRBV5-6, the J call TRBJ1-5, with D hard to call. This CDR3 has 14 residues. V lost 3 bases and J lost 0, with 7 bases in between. Per the germline V gene, CDR1 is SGHDT and CDR2 is YYEEEE.

The J gene is TRBJ2-5, the V gene TRBV7-2, with 12 bases fitting TRBD2. Germline trimming cut 1 base from V and 3 bases from J; bases unmatched to any gene: 3. Germline V CDR1 and CDR2: SGHTA, FQGNSA. This CDR3 spans 16 amino acids. CDR3 nucleotide sequence: TGTGCCAGCAGCTTAGACCCTAGCGGGGGGGAAGAGACCCAGTACTTC. Amino acids: CASSLDPSGGEETQYF.

This chain joins TRBV1 and TRBJ2-6; the table names TRBD1, a call not compared with the DNA. TRBV1 is a pseudogene. The CDR3 totals 16 residues. The CDR3 coding sequence is TGCACCAGCAGCCAAACTGACAGTAGTGGGGCCAACGTCCTGACTTTC. This sequence encodes CTSSQTDSSGANVLTF.

The chain is built from TRBV15 and TRBJ2-5; possibly TRBD1 for D (5 bases). The CDR3 length is 15 residues. The ends were cut back, 6 bases at V and 0 bases at J, with 14 bases in the middle. Germline values: CDR1 LNHNV, CDR2 YYDKDF (reference sequence). In DNA, the CDR3 is TGTGCCACCAGATCAACCCCAGGGCACCAAGAGACCCAGTACTTC. This translates into CATRSTPGHQETQYF.

The V gene is TRBV25-1, the J gene TRBJ1-2; 9 bases match TRBD1. Per the germline V gene, CDR1 is MGHDK and CDR2 is SYGVNS. The CDR3 sequence is 14 residues long. V gave up 6 bases and J gave up 5 bases; unmatched junction bases: 7. In nucleotides, the CDR3 is TGTGCCAGCAGCGAGCCCGGGACAGGGTATGGCTACACCTTC. This sequence encodes CASSEPGTGYGYTF.

The genes are TRBV4-1 and TRBJ2-7, with 9 bases fitting TRBD2. Per the germline V gene, CDR1 is MGHRA and CDR2 is YSYEKL. Unmatched junction bases numbered 6, after V lost 2 bases and J lost 4 bases. CDR3 length: 15 amino acids. The CDR3 sequence is CASSQSGGGAYEQYF. CDR3 sequence (DNA): TGCGCCAGCAGCCAAAGTGGCGGGGGGGCGTACGAGCAGTACTTC.

The chain carries TRBV2 and TRBJ1-6; D may be TRBD1 (5 bases). V was shortened by 6 bases and J by 2 bases, with 17 bases between the two germline ends. Germline values: CDR1 SNHLY, CDR2 FYNNEI. The length of the CDR3 is 17 residues. The CDR3 nucleotides are TGTGCCAGCAGCCTGCGGCGGGGGACGGCCTATAATTCACCCCTCCACTTT. It yields the protein CASSLRRGTAYNSPLHF.

J is TRBJ2-3 and V is TRBV5-1; 11 bases are shared with TRBD1. The germline V gene encodes CDR1 SGHRS and CDR2 YFSETQ. Trimming removed 4 bases from V and 5 bases from J; junction bases left unmatched: 9. This CDR3 comprises 16 residues. The CDR3 region has the DNA TGCGCCAGCAGCGATGGACAGGGGGCGCATGTAGATACGCAGTATTTT. Its translation is CASSDGQGAHVDTQYF. Full variable domain (missing parts from reference TRBV5-1 and TRBJ2-3): KAGVTQTPRYLIKTRGQQVTLSCSPISGHRSVSWYQQTPGQGLQFLFEYFSETQRNKGNFPGRFSGRQFSNSRSEMNVSTLELGDSALYLCASSDGQGAHVDTQYFGPGTRLTVL.

CDR3 in amino acids: CATSRDGGSPLHF. CDR3 bases: TGTGCCACCAGCAGAGATGGAGGATCACCCCTCCACTTT. This chain joins TRBV15 and TRBJ1-6; D gene unclear. Germline V gene lookup returns CDR1 LNHNV and CDR2 YYDKDF (reference sequence). V lost 0 bases and J lost 10, with 7 bases in between. This CDR3 has 13 residues.

This chain links TRBV5-5 with TRBJ2-3, with 8 bases that match TRBD2. Losses at the gene ends were 0 bases for V and 2 bases for J; bases not matched to a gene: 8. The CDR3 spans 17 residues. The germline CDR1 and CDR2 sequences are SGHKS and YYEKEE (reference sequence). This chain's CDR3 is CASSLEVSGAPTDTQYF. CDR3 sequence (DNA): TGTGCCAGCAGCTTGGAGGTTAGCGGGGCCCCCACAGATACGCAGTATTTT.

This clone was seen ten or more times. V and J are TRBV7-8 and TRBJ1-1, with D possibly being TRBD1 (6 bases). V lost 5 bases to trimming and J lost 5 bases, with 15 bases between them. This CDR3 comprises 14 residues. The germline CDR1 and CDR2 sequences are SGHVS and FQNEAQ. Here the CDR3 DNA reads TGTGCCAGCAGCCCGGGGGGGCGGGGGACTGAAGCTTTCTTT. It is translated as CASSPGGRGTEAFF.

CDR3 DNA: TGTGCCAGCAGCTTAATAAATTCTGGCTACACCTTC. Translation: CASSLINSGYTF. J is TRBJ1-2 and V is TRBV11-2, with D hard to call. V gave up 2 bases and J gave up 7 bases, with 8 bases separating them. The CDR3 extends over 12 amino acids. Germline V lookup: CDR1 SGHAT, CDR2 FQNNGV.

The V gene is TRBV6-5, the J gene TRBJ1-5; D may be TRBD1 (6 bases). Trimming took 6 bases from V and 1 from J, leaving 10 bases between them. CDR1 MNHEY and CDR2 SVGAGI come from the germline V gene. The CDR3 has 14 residues. CDR3 DNA: TGTGCCAGCAGAGGGGGAGGGAGCAATCAGCCCCAGCATTTT. Translating gives CASRGGGSNQPQHF.

The gene calls are TRBV4-2 and TRBJ1-6, with 9 bases fitting TRBD1. CDR1 is LGHNA and CDR2 is YNFKEQ in the germline V gene. V dropped 4 bases and J dropped 0; count of bases not matched to a gene: 7. The length of the CDR3 is 18 residues. DNA of the CDR3: TGTGCCAGCAGCCCTGGACAGGGGATGTCCTCCTATAATTCACCCCTCCACTTT. It is translated as CASSPGQGMSSYNSPLHF.

The V and J genes are TRBV5-4 and TRBJ2-1; 12 bases map to TRBD2. CDR1 is SGHNT, CDR2 YYREEE, per germline (reference sequence). This CDR3 contains 14 residues. With 1 base clipped from V and 7 bases from J, the junction kept 0 bases outside the gene matches. The CDR3 nucleotides are TGTGCCAGCAGCTTGACTAGCGGGAGGAATGAGCAGTTCTTC. Protein product: CASSLTSGRNEQFF.

The chain has TRBV30 and TRBJ2-7, with D maybe TRBD2 (6 bases). Germline lookup yields CDR1 GTSNPN and CDR2 SVGIG (reference sequence). This CDR3 comprises 15 residues. The V and J ends lost 2 bases and 0 bases respectively, with 14 bases between them. The CDR3 spells CAWSPGGASSYEQYF. DNA for the CDR3: TGTGCCTGGAGTCCCGGCGGGGCGAGCTCCTACGAGCAGTACTTC.

CDR3 loop: CASSLAPGTIGGYTF. CDR3 DNA: TGTGCCAGCAGCTTGGCCCCCGGGACAATCGGCGGCTACACCTTC. This chain uses TRBV5-4 with TRBJ1-2; TRBD1 might be the D (6 bases). This CDR3 has 15 amino acids. Germline CDR1 and CDR2: SGHNT and YYREEE (reference sequence). V was clipped by 0 bases and J by 8 bases, with 17 bases between them.

This clone has more than one count but fewer than ten. The chain combines TRBV24-1 with TRBJ1-4; D is possibly TRBD1 (5 bases). The V end lost 4 bases, the J end lost 0 bases, and 17 bases lay between the germline ends. In germline, CDR1 is KGHDR, CDR2 SFDVKD. There are 18 residues in the CDR3. CDR3 coding DNA: TGTGCCACCAGTGACCTTAACGACAGATATCCAACTAATGAAAAACTGTTTTTT. It encodes CATSDLNDRYPTNEKLFF.